This TCR beta chain originates from a study of regulatory T cells in long-lasting Graves disease. The CDR3 extends over 12 amino acids. The germline V gene encodes CDR1 DFQATT and CDR2 SNEGSKA (reference sequence). Deletions cut 4 bases from V and 8 bases from J, with 13 bases between. According to the study, TCR beta libraries were built with iRepertoire HTBI primers and CDR3-region Arm-PCR. Each CDR3 protein gets one entry after TCRdb re-called the multiplex PCR reads with MiXCR. Of about 440,000 distinct CDR3 sequences in the sample, about 17% are singletons; the top ten hold roughly a tenth. This clonotype was observed at least ten times. Documented time point: newly diagnosed GD, antithyroid drugs for less than 3 months. From PBMCs, RNA was extracted and then used to make the TCR library. These data were likewise used in another study, on T cells in Graves' hyperthyroidism and ophthalmopathy.

The TCR was taken from a woman aged 25-40 years with Graves disease. The chain recombines TRBV20-1 with TRBJ2-3; D remains unclear. This specimen was peripheral blood mononuclear cells (PBMCs), taken at new diagnosis, from a patient treated with antithyroid drugs. The chain's CDR3 is CSAMGSWATQYF. The CDR3 nucleotides are TGCAGTGCTATGGGCTCCTGGGCTACGCAGTATTTT.